This TCR beta chain was captured in a study of OX40 agonist ivuxolimab in advanced cancers. Study information: Ivuxolimab, an agonistic anti-OX40 (CD134) antibody, was given to patients. At 65% to 90% male, the cohort had a mean age of 60 years, ranging from roughly 20 to 80.

Measured with immunoSEQ multiplex PCR; TCRdb has only the in-frame clones, and not every one. Of some 69,000 clones in the sample, approximately 91% were seen once. Per the germline V gene, CDR1 is SGHNT and CDR2 is YYREEE (reference sequence). The length of the CDR3 is 15 residues. Deletions cut 1 base from V and 0 bases from J, with 10 bases between. The sequenced sample was CD4+ or CD8+ T cells sorted from blood, obtained in a trial of the OX40 agonist ivuxolimab. The chain combines TRBV5-4 with TRBJ1-1, with D perhaps TRBD1 (6 bases). The sequence came from an adult with an advanced solid tumor such as melanoma, head and neck, liver or kidney cancer. As DNA, the CDR3 is TGTGCCAGCAGCTTGTGGAACAGGGTGAACACTGAAGCTTTCTTT. Protein product: CASSLWNRVNTEAFF.